Listed here is a single T cell receptor beta chain. The antigen remains undetermined. The protocol was immunoSEQ multiplex PCR, while the TCRdb copy is restricted to in-frame clones and leaves out a portion. The sample gives about 980,000 clones, 60% to 85% of which show up once; about 1.5% is in the top ten. This record belongs to a study of shared clonotypes between healthy human individuals. Study-wide results and limits: Some naive CD4 clonotypes, around 5%, turned up in common across several donors.

CDR3 length equals 12 residues. Trimming removed 4 bases at V and 7 bases at J, with 10 bases between. CDR1 is MNHEY, CDR2 SMNVEV, per germline (reference sequence). The TCR comes from a man between 18 and 29 years old in good health. This chain uses TRBV27 with TRBJ1-2; no clear D gene. The specimen sequenced was memory CD4+ T cells sorted from blood. Subset given: CD45RA-negative fraction. CDR3 coding DNA: TGTGCCAGCAGTTCAGAGATGGGTGGCTACACCTTC. Its translation is CASSSEMGGYTF.